Following are 23 T cell receptor beta chains from one sample sequenced in a study of neoadjuvant anti-PD-1 for oral cavity cancer. Measured with immunoSEQ multiplex PCR; TCRdb has only the in-frame clones, and not every one. The data show approximately 30,000 clones, 80% seen once. This sample's time point: after neoadjuvant nivolumab, at surgical resection. Material: PBMCs, obtained after nivolumab (anti-PD-1) treatment. The origin of the receptors is a person aged 35 to 85 with oral cavity squamous cell carcinoma.

In nucleotides, the CDR3 is TGTGCCAGCATGGGACAGGGAATCCGAAAACTGTTTTTT. It encodes CASMGQGIRKLFF. This sequence joins TRBV6-6 and TRBJ1-4; 9 bases agree with TRBD1. The length of the CDR3 is 13 residues. The germline V gene encodes CDR1 MNHNY and CDR2 SVGAGI (reference sequence). V lost 7 bases, J lost 10 bases, and 7 bases stayed unmatched.

The gene calls are TRBV7-9 and TRBJ1-1; D not resolved. The V gene's germline CDR1 is SEHNR and CDR2 FQNEAQ (reference sequence). The V and J ends lost 2 bases and 6 bases respectively, with 13 bases between them. The CDR3 consists of 14 residues. CDR3 protein: CASSLLRSTAEAFF. The CDR3 nucleotides read TGTGCCAGCAGCTTATTAAGGTCTACCGCTGAAGCTTTCTTT.

This chain uses TRBV28 with TRBJ2-3; unclear D gene. V dropped 5 bases and J dropped 6 bases, with 6 bases sitting between them. CDR1 and CDR2 (germline): MDHEN, SYDVKM. There are 11 residues in the CDR3. The CDR3 reads CASSQRDTQYF. For the CDR3, the DNA is TGTGCCAGCAGTCAAAGGGATACGCAGTATTTT.

The chain uses TRBV7-6 and TRBJ1-2; TRBD1 aligns across 7 bases. V was pared by 7 bases and J by 2 bases, with 16 bases of the junction left unmatched. The germline gives CDR1 SGHVS, CDR2 FNYEAQ. The CDR3 totals 17 residues. CDR3 amino acids: CASTLAYTGRGNYGYTF. The CDR3 coding sequence is TGTGCCAGCACCCTAGCGTATACCGGCAGGGGGAACTATGGCTACACCTTC.

There are a few counts of this clone. The chain carries TRBV27 and TRBJ1-6; D call uncertain. Germline CDR1 and CDR2: MNHEY and SMNVEV (reference sequence). CDR3 length: 17 residues. V lost 2 bases and J lost 0, with 11 bases in between. CDR3 sequence (DNA): TGTGCCAGCAGTTTAGACTTACTTAGCTCCTATAATTCACCCCTCCACTTT. It specifies CASSLDLLSSYNSPLHF.

The rearrangement links TRBV2 to TRBJ2-7; 9 bases fit TRBD1. V lost 6 bases to trimming and J lost 5 bases; unmatched junction nucleotides: 11. Germline V lookup: CDR1 SNHLY, CDR2 FYNNEI. This CDR3 is built from 15 residues. CDR3 DNA sequence: TGTGCCAGCAGGATCGTGGGACAGGGTATGGACGAGCAGTACTTC. It encodes CASRIVGQGMDEQYF. The complete variable domain, with remaining parts taken from reference TRBV2 and TRBJ2-7, reads EPEVTQTPSHQVTQMGQEVILRCVPISNHLYFYWYRQILGQKVEFLVSFYNNEISEKSEIFDDQFSVERPDGSNFTLKIRSTKLEDSAMYFCASRIVGQGMDEQYFGPGTRLTVT.

The chain combines TRBV7-2 with TRBJ2-7; TRBD1 is a possible D gene (5 bases). V was trimmed by 5 bases and J by 3 bases, leaving 17 bases between them. Germline CDR1 reads SGHTA; CDR2 reads FQGNSA. The CDR3 loop spans 15 amino acids. The CDR3 loop is CASSLGAGISYEQYF. CDR3 DNA: TGTGCCAGCAGCCTCGGTGCAGGGATTAGCTACGAGCAGTACTTC.

This clone was seen once. The gene calls are TRBV5-1 and TRBJ2-3, with 12 bases aligning to TRBD2. This CDR3 spans 17 amino acids. In germline, CDR1 is SGHRS, CDR2 YFSETQ. With V trimmed by 0 bases and J by 3 bases, 5 bases remained unmatched. CDR3 nucleotide sequence: TGCGCCAGCAGCTTGGCCACTAGCGGGGGGTCTACAGATACGCAGTATTTT. Residues: CASSLATSGGSTDTQYF.

The gene calls are TRBV5-1 and TRBJ1-1; no clear D gene. V was clipped by 6 bases and J by 0 bases, with 15 bases between them. CDR1 and CDR2 from the germline V gene are SGHRS and YFSETQ. The CDR3 loop spans 15 amino acids. The CDR3 nucleotides read TGCGCCAGCACTCTTAACGGCCTGATGAACACTGAAGCTTTCTTT. Protein sequence: CASTLNGLMNTEAFF.

V usage is TRBV11-2 and J usage is TRBJ2-5, with TRBD1 matching 8 bases. The CDR3 totals 16 residues. The germline CDR1 and CDR2 sequences are SGHAT and FQNNGV. The V and J ends lost 0 bases and 5 bases, in that order; junction bases with no gene match: 8. CDR3 in amino acids: CASSLDPRTGIETQYF. The CDR3 DNA sequence: TGTGCCAGCAGCTTAGATCCTAGGACAGGGATTGAGACCCAGTACTTC.

The J gene is TRBJ1-2, the V gene TRBV7-2, with D perhaps TRBD1 (5 bases). Germline V CDR1 and CDR2: SGHTA, FQGNSA. The CDR3 length is 15 residues. Trimming shortened V by 1 base and J by 10 bases, and 19 bases separated the two germline ends. In nucleotides, the CDR3 is TGTGCCAGCAGCTTAGGTAAAACGGGACCAACGTTCTACACCTTC. Its translation: CASSLGKTGPTFYTF.

The chain joins TRBV10-1 to TRBJ1-5; possibly TRBD1 for D (5 bases). The ends were cut back, 0 bases at V and 6 bases at J, with 6 bases in the middle. CDR1 is WNHNN and CDR2 is SYGVQD in the germline V gene (reference sequence). This CDR3 has 13 residues. CDR3 in DNA: TGCGCCAGCAGTGAGTCTAGGGGTCAGCCCCAGCATTTT. This codes for CASSESRGQPQHF.

The rearrangement uses TRBV7-2 and TRBJ1-2; 11 bases align to TRBD1. The CDR3 covers 18 residues. CDR1 and CDR2 (germline): SGHTA, FQGNSA. J was trimmed by 5 bases and V by 5 bases; bases with no gene match: 16. The CDR3: CASSPVARDRGSSYGYTF. In DNA, the CDR3 is TGTGCCAGCAGCCCCGTGGCCCGGGACAGGGGGTCGAGTTATGGCTACACCTTC.

The table lists this clone with a count of one. The chain joins TRBV19 to TRBJ2-3; either TRBD1 or TRBD2 may supply D (5 bases each). Between the trimmed V and J ends, which lost 7 bases and 3 bases, there was a span of 14 bases. Per the germline V gene, CDR1 is LNHDA and CDR2 is SQIVND (reference sequence). This CDR3 has 14 residues. This CDR3 reads CASTQGVRTDTQYF. CDR3 DNA: TGTGCCAGTACTCAGGGAGTTCGGACAGATACGCAGTATTTT.

The chain is built from TRBV27 and TRBJ2-2; D unresolved. Deletions cut 6 bases from V and 4 bases from J, with 15 bases between. In germline, CDR1 is MNHEY, CDR2 SMNVEV (reference sequence). CDR3 length equals 15 residues. CDR3 protein: CASSPRRAGTGELFF. CDR3 bases: TGTGCCAGCAGCCCCCGACGGGCAGGCACCGGGGAGCTGTTTTTT.

The chain carries TRBV7-2 and TRBJ1-2; a weak D match, TRBD1 (6 bases). This CDR3 is 14 amino acids long. In germline, CDR1 is SGHTA, CDR2 FQGNSA. The V and J ends lost 0 bases and 1 base respectively, with 6 bases between them. DNA for the CDR3: TGTGCCAGCAGCTTAGCGGGACATAACTATGGCTACACCTTC. This sequence encodes CASSLAGHNYGYTF. The whole variable domain, remainder taken from reference TRBV7-2 and TRBJ1-2, is GAGVSQSPSNKVTEKGKDVELRCDPISGHTALYWYRQSLGQGLEFLIYFQGNSAPDKSGLPSDRFSAERTGGSVSTLTIQRTQQEDSAVYLCASSLAGHNYGYTFGSGTRLTVV.

This clone was counted only a few times. V gene TRBV19 combines with J gene TRBJ2-2; D remains unclear. In germline, CDR1 is LNHDA, CDR2 SQIVND (reference sequence). CDR3 length: 13 residues. V lost 10 bases, J lost 0 bases, and 9 bases lay in between. The CDR3 sequence is CATAESNTGELFF. The CDR3, as DNA: TGTGCCACCGCCGAGTCGAACACCGGGGAGCTGTTTTTT.

In this sample, this clone turned up once. V is TRBV7-8 and J is TRBJ2-2; D may be TRBD2 (6 bases). Germline V CDR1 and CDR2: SGHVS, FQNEAQ. CDR3 length: 16 residues. V was clipped by 5 bases and J by 2 bases, with 15 bases between them. CDR3 protein: CASSPAGGTNTGELFF. Here the CDR3 DNA reads TGTGCCAGCAGCCCAGCCGGCGGGACCAACACCGGGGAGCTGTTTTTT. Drawing the rest from reference TRBV7-8 and TRBJ2-2, the complete variable domain is GAGVSQSPRYKVAKRGQDVALRCDPISGHVSLFWYQQALGQGPEFLTYFQNEAQLDKSGLPSDRFFAERPEGSVSTLKIQRTQQEDSAVYLCASSPAGGTNTGELFFGEGSRLTVL.

The rearrangement uses TRBV7-2 and TRBJ1-2; D might be TRBD1 (6 bases). The CDR3 is 13 amino acids. With 2 bases removed from V and 6 bases from J, the gap between germline ends came to 10 bases. Germline V CDR1 and CDR2: SGHTA, FQGNSA. CDR3 sequence reads: CASSLRQGNGYTF. The CDR3 coding sequence is TGTGCCAGCAGCTTAAGGCAGGGGAATGGCTACACCTTC.

CDR3 loop: CATSSGRTRQPQHF. The CDR3 DNA follows: TGTGCCACCAGCTCGGGACGTACCCGACAGCCCCAGCATTTT. The rearrangement joins TRBV15 to TRBJ1-5, with a weak D call TRBD1 (5 bases). Germline CDR1 reads LNHNV; CDR2 reads YYDKDF (reference sequence). The CDR3 is made up of 14 amino acids. V lost 5 bases, J lost 7 bases, and 15 bases lay in between.

The CDR3 nucleotides are TGTGCCATCAGTGATTCTACAGGTAAAATGAACGTCCTGACTTTC. This encodes CAISDSTGKMNVLTF. V gene TRBV10-3 combines with J gene TRBJ2-6, with TRBD1 as a possible D gene (5 bases). CDR1 and CDR2 from the germline V gene are ENHRY and SYGVKD. The CDR3 sequence is 15 residues long. The ends were cut back, 3 bases at V and 10 bases at J, with 16 bases in the middle.

This chain uses TRBV15 with TRBJ2-4, with D maybe TRBD1 (7 bases). Germline V lookup: CDR1 LNHNV, CDR2 YYDKDF (reference sequence). The CDR3 contains 17 residues. V lost 6 bases, J lost 1 base, and 19 bases lay in between. CDR3 amino acids: CATREGVPTGAKNIQYF. In nucleotides, the CDR3 is TGTGCCACCAGGGAGGGGGTACCGACAGGGGCCAAAAACATTCAGTACTTC.

The chain joins TRBV27 to TRBJ1-1; no definite D call. Germline V gene sequence: CDR1 MNHEY, CDR2 SMNVEV (reference sequence). Trimming shortened V by 6 bases and J by 0 bases, and 26 bases separated the two germline ends. There are 19 residues in the CDR3. The CDR3 coding sequence is TGTGCCAGCAGCCCCACCTCCCGAGGGATAGCGATAATGAACACTGAAGCTTTCTTT. Residues: CASSPTSRGIAIMNTEAFF.